What follows describes a single T cell receptor (beta chain). Its antigen is not identified. TCRdb processed the PCR reads anew with MiXCR; each CDR3 protein has one entry. The sample lists tens of thousands of distinct CDR3 sequences; under 20% were seen once. The sample comes from a study of molecular identifiers for immune sequencing clone quantification. Findings and limits, study-wide: Amid about a million naive cells, spiked Jurkat TCR RNA from one cell was reportedly still detectable.

The sorting of naive CD8 T cells used the CD8+CD4-CCR7+CD45RA+ phenotype. Germline CDR1 is SNHLY and CDR2 is FYNNEI. The CDR3 runs to 15 residues. V gave up 7 bases and J gave up 4 bases, with 18 bases separating them. The sequencing sample was made of naive CD8+ T cells from blood, with Jurkat cell RNA spiked in. The subset here: FACS-sorted CD8+CD4-CCR7+CD45RA+ naive T cells. This rearrangement joins TRBV2 to TRBJ2-3; no reliable D call. This sequence was found in a human donor in good health. Some libraries in this study had Jurkat cell RNA spiked in. In DNA form, the CDR3 reads TGTGCCAGCATGAGTGGGCCCCTCGGCCCAGATACGCAGTATTTT. This codes for CASMSGPLGPDTQYF.